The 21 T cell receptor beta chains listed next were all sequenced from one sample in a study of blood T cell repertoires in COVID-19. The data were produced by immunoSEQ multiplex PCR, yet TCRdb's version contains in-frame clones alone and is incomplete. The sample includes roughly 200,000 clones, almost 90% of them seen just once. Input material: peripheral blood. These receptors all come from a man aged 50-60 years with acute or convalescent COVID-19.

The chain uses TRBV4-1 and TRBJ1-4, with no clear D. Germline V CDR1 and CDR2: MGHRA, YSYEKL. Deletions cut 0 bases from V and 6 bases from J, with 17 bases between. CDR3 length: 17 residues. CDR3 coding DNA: TGCGCCAGCAGCCAAGATCCCCCTATAATTCGCTATGAAAAACTGTTTTTT. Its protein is CASSQDPPIIRYEKLFF.

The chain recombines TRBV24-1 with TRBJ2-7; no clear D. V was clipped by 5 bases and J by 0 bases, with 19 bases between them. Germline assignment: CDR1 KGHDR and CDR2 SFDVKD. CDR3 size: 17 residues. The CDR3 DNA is TGTGCCACCAGTGGTGGCCGTGGCGAGCGTGACTCCTACGAGCAGTACTTC. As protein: CATSGGRGERDSYEQYF.

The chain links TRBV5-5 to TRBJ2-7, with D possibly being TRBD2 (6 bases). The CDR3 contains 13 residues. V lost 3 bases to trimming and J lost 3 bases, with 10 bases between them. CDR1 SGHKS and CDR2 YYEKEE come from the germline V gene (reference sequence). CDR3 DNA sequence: TGTGCCAGCAGCTGCGCGCGGGACTACGAGCAGTACTTC. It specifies CASSCARDYEQYF.

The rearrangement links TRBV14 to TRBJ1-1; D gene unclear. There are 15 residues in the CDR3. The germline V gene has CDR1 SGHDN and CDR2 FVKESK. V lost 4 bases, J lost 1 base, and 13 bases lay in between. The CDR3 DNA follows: TGTGCCAGCAGCCGACAAATAACTGGGAACACTGAAGCTTTCTTT. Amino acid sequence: CASSRQITGNTEAFF.

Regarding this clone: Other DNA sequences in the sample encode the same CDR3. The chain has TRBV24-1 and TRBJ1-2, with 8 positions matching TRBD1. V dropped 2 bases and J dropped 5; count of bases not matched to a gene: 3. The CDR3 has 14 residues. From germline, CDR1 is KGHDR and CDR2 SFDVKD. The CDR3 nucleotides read TGTGCCACCAGTGATTCGGACAGGGTGTATGGCTACACCTTC. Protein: CATSDSDRVYGYTF.

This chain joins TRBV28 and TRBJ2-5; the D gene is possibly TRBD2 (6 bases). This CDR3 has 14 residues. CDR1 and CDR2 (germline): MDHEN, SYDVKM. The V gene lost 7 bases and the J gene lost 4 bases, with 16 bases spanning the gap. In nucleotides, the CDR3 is TGTGCCAGCACTGGGGGAGCGGGCTCAGAGACCCAGTACTTC. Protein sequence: CASTGGAGSETQYF.

The chain's CDR3 is CSVEGFAGAYGYTF. CDR3 nucleotide sequence: TGCAGCGTTGAAGGATTCGCAGGGGCCTATGGCTACACCTTC. This rearrangement joins TRBV29-1 to TRBJ1-2, with a tentative D call TRBD1 (6 bases). Germline loops: CDR1 SQVTM, CDR2 ANQGSEA. The CDR3 length is 14 residues. V shed 1 base and J shed 4 bases, with 13 bases lying between them.

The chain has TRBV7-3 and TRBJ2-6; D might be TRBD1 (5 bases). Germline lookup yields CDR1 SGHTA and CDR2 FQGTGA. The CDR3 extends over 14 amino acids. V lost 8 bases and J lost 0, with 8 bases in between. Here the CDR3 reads CASRQSSGANVLTF. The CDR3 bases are TGTGCCAGCCGACAGAGCTCTGGGGCCAACGTCCTGACTTTC. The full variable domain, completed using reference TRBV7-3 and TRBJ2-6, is GAGVSQTPSNKVTEKGKYVELRCDPISGHTALYWYRQSLGQGPEFLIYFQGTGAADDSGLPNDRFFAVRPEGSVSTLKIQRTERGDSAVYLCASRQSSGANVLTFGAGSRLTVL.

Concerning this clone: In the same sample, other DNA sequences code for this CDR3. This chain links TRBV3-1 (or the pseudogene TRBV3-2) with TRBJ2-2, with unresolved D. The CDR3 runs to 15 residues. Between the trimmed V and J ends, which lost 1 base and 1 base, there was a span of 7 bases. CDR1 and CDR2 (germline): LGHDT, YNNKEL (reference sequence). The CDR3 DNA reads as TGTGCCAGCAGCCAAGGAACTCGGAACACCGGGGAGCTGTTTTTT. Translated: CASSQGTRNTGELFF.

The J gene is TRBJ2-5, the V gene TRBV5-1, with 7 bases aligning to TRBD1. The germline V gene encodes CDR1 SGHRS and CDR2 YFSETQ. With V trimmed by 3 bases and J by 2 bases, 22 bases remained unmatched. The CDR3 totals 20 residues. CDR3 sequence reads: CASSSIFRTGWDGLQETQYF. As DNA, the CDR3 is TGCGCCAGCAGCTCAATTTTCCGGACAGGATGGGACGGCCTACAAGAGACCCAGTACTTC.

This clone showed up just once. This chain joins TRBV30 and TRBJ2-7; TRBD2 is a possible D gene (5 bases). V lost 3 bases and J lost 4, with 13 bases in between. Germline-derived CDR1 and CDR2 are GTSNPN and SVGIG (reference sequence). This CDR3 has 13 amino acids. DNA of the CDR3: TGTGCCTGGAGCCTCACGGGAAGATACGAGCAGTACTTC. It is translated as CAWSLTGRYEQYF.

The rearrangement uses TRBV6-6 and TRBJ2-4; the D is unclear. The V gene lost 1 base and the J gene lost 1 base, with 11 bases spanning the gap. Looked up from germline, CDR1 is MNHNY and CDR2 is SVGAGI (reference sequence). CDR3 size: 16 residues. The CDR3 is CASSYFDNPAKNIQYF. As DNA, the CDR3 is TGTGCCAGCAGTTACTTCGACAACCCGGCCAAAAACATTCAGTACTTC.

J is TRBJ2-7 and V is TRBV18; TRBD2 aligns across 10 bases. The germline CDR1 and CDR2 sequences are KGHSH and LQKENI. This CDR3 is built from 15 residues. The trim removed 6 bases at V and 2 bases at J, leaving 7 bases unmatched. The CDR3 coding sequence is TGTGCCAGCTCTCTCCGGACTAGCGGCGCCTACGAGCAGTACTTC. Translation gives CASSLRTSGAYEQYF. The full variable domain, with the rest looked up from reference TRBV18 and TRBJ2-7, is NAGVMQNPRHLVRRRGQEARLRCSPMKGHSHVYWYRQLPEEGLKFMVYLQKENIIDESGMPKERFSAEFPKEGPSILRIQQVVRGDSAAYFCASSLRTSGAYEQYFGPGTRLTVT.

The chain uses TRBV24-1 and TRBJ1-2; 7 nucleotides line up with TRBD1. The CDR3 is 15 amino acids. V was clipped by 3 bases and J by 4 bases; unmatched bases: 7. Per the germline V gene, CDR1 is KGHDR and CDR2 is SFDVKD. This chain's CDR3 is CATSDPGTAIYGYTF. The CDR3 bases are TGTGCCACCAGTGATCCCGGGACAGCGATCTATGGCTACACCTTC.

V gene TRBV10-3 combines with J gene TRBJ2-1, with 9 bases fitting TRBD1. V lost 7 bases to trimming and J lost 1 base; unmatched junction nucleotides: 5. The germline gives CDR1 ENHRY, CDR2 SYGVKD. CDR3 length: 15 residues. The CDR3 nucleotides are TGTGCCATCACCCAACAGGGGGCATCCTACAATGAGCAGTTCTTC. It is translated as CAITQQGASYNEQFF.

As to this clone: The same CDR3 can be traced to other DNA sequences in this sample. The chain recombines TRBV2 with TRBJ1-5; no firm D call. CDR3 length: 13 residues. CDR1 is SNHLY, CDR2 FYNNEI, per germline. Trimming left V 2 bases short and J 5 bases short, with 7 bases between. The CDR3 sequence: CASSESGDQPQHF. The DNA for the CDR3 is TGTGCCAGCAGTGAATCAGGTGATCAGCCCCAGCATTTT. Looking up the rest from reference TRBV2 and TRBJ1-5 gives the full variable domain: EPEVTQTPSHQVTQMGQEVILRCVPISNHLYFYWYRQILGQKVEFLVSFYNNEISEKSEIFDDQFSVERPDGSNFTLKIRSTKLEDSAMYFCASSESGDQPQHFGDGTRLSIL.

DNA for the CDR3: TGTGCCAGTAGTATCGTTGGGACAGGGGCTGGAGAGACCCAGTACTTC. Encoded protein: CASSIVGTGAGETQYF. This chain links TRBV19 with TRBJ2-5, with 10 bases fitting TRBD1. V shed 3 bases, J shed 4 bases, and the junction held 8 bases outside the gene matches. The CDR3 spans 16 residues. The germline gives CDR1 LNHDA, CDR2 SQIVND (reference sequence).

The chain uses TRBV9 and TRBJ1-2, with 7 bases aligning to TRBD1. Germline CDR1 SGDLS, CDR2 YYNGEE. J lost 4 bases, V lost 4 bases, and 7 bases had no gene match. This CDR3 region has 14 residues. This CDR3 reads CASSSGGSLYGYTF. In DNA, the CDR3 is TGTGCCAGCAGCTCAGGGGGGTCCCTCTATGGCTACACCTTC.

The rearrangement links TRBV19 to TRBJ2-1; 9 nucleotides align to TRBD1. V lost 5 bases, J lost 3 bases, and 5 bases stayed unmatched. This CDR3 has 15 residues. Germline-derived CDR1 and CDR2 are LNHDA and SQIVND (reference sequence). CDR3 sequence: CASSATGGVYNEQFF. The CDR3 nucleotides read TGTGCCAGTAGTGCCACAGGGGGCGTCTACAATGAGCAGTTCTTC.

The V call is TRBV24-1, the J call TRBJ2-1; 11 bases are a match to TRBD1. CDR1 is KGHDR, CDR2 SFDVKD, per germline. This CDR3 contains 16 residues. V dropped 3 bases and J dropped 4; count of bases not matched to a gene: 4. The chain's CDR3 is CATSDPGTGGYNEQFF. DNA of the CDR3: TGTGCCACCAGTGATCCCGGGACAGGGGGGTACAATGAGCAGTTCTTC.

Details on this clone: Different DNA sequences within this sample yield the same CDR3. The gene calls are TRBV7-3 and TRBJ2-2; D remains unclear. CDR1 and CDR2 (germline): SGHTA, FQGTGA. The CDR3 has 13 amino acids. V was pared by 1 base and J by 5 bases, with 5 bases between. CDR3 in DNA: TGTGCCAGCAGCTTAATTAGAACCGGGGAGCTGTTTTTT. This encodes CASSLIRTGELFF.